This T cell receptor beta chain was documented in a study of Ad26.COV2.S vaccination and SARS-CoV-2 variants. Study-wide background: Ad26.COV2.S given intramuscularly, once or twice 56 days apart.

Noted treatment: some 19 received Ad26.COV2.S at low or high dose, single or two shots; about 5 received placebo; per-sample allocation not given. Material that was analyzed had been drawn on day 63 after the first vaccine or placebo injection. Clones were read by immunoSEQ multiplex PCR, and TCRdb kept only the in-frame ones, dropping some. Of around 300,000 clones in the sample, around 90% were seen once. In germline, CDR1 is SEHNR, CDR2 FQNEAQ (reference sequence). V shed 3 bases and J 0 bases; nucleotides not matched to a gene: 11. The CDR3 is 19 residues long. The sample was peripheral blood, taken in a trial of Ad26.COV2.S vaccine versus placebo. This sequence joins TRBV7-9 and TRBJ2-1, with TRBD1 matching over 10 bases. The source is a person aged 18-65 years who received the Ad26.COV2.S COVID-19 vaccine or a placebo. The CDR3 here is CASSFPRTGGFHSYNEQFF. In DNA, the CDR3 is TGTGCCAGCAGCTTCCCTCGGACAGGGGGGTTCCACTCCTACAATGAGCAGTTCTTC.